The sequence of this T cell receptor (beta chain) was determined in a study of blood T cell repertoires in COVID-19 (dated by TCRdb to 2019 to 2021). A note on the overall study: The collaborator samples originated in the United States, Italy and Spain and spanned the acute and convalescent phases of COVID-19. The prospective study material was composed of cDNA or gDNA derived from T cells, B-cell-depleted T cells, or PBMCs. The dataset comprised deeply sampled blood TCRbeta repertoires from subjects exposed to, actively infected with, or recovered from COVID-19. The repertoires were made available in a free public database intended to serve as a resource for research on the immune response to SARS-CoV-2. The samples were drawn from the first 160 participants of the ongoing ImmuneRACE study and from roughly 1,300 subjects provided by 6 global collaborators. A de-identified subject ID, COVID-19 status, age in years and sex were almost always included in the sample metadata. Where HLA class I and class II types were available, the types were taken from metadata supplied by the sample provider, not from assay-based typing.

The CDR3 measures 14 amino acids from cysteine to phenylalanine. The kept DNA is CDR3 alone, 42 bases in frame from the first base. At the junction V is shortened by 4 bases and J by 5 bases; bases outside the gene matches: 3. Based on the germline V gene, the CDR1 and CDR2 sequences are KGHDR and SFDVKD. Remarks on this clone: It lacks a known antigen. Base-call qualities are not available, and no considerably larger clone is one nucleotide away.

What the work shows at the level of the full study, not this receptor alone: The quantity of clinical and demographic metadata differed by source and by participant and was supplied without curation.

At one collaborating source in Seattle, patients were enrolled during active infection and were followed longitudinally through the course of disease. The collaborating institutions used their own protocols to collect whole blood in K2EDTA tubes. For TCRbeta analysis, collaborator samples were shipped as frozen whole blood, as isolated PBMCs, or as DNA extracted from either sample type. TCRbeta CDR3 regions were amplified from genomic DNA by means of the immunoSEQ Assay, a bias-controlled multiplex PCR. On the study's bioinformatics: Nucleated cell counts per sample were estimated from amplification of reference gene primers within the assay. To quantify the absolute abundance of each unique TCRbeta CDR3 rearrangement, sequence reads were collapsed and filtered. For each sample, productive Simpson clonality was calculated as the square root of Simpson's diversity index across productive rearrangements. Entries here come from immuneACCESS through TCRdb and include only in-frame sequences with V and J called. Some clones fail to appear in such tables; in the studies checked, an unresolved V gene covers under half of the shortfall, and the cause of the remainder is unknown. The V and J calls and clone size are taken from that table; D and trimming were inferred from the DNA. The sample table holds about 440,000 clones, of which around 88% were seen once. The ten biggest clones cover about 12% of the sample.

Sample: peripheral blood. This chain joins TRBV24-1 to TRBJ2-5; 10 middle bases align to TRBD1. The origin of this receptor is a woman between 45 and 65 years old with COVID-19, enrolled during active disease. The nucleotide sequence is given as TGTGCCACCAGTGACTCGGGACAGGGGGAGACCCAGTACTTC. It encodes CATSDSGQGETQYF.